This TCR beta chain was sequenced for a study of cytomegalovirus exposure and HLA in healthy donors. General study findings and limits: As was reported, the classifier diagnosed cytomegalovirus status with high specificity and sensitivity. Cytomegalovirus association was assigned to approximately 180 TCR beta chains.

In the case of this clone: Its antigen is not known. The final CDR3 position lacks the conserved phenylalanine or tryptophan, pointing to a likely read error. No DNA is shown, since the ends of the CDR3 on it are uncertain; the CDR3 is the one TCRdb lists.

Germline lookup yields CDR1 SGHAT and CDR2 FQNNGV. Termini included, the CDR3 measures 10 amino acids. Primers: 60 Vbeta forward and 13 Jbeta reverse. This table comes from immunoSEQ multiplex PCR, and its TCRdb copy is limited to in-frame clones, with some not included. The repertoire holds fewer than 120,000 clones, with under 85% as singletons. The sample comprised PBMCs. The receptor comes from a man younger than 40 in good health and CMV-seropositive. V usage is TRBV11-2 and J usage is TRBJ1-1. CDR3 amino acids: CASSLDGGGS.